Sequencing of this T cell receptor beta chain was carried out in a study of prognosis after radiotherapy for stage I lung cancer. Looking at the study overall: Between early 2018 and January 2019, patients with stage I non-small cell lung cancer were enrolled.

In this sample, this clonotype turned up many times. Amplification of TCR beta CDR3 from genomic DNA used two-round multiplex PCR. Every TRBV and TRBJ gene had its own specific primer in first-round PCR. TCRdb called the multiplex PCR reads again in MiXCR, with one record for every CDR3 protein. Of nearly 25,000 distinct CDR3 sequences listed, about 37% are singletons. Germline trimming cut 4 bases from V and 4 bases from J; bases unmatched to any gene: 6. The CDR3 sequence is 15 residues long. Sequencing used PBMCs, obtained before or after stereotactic body radiation therapy (not recorded which). J is TRBJ2-3 and V is TRBV12-3 or TRBV12-4, with TRBD1 matching over 9 bases. The TCR comes from a donor at least 50 years old with non-small cell lung cancer. The CDR3 loop reads CASSSQGAGADTQYF. The DNA for the CDR3 is TGTGCCAGCAGTTCACAGGGGGCGGGGGCAGATACGCAGTATTTT.